This TCR beta chain emerged from a study of CD8+ T cells in alopecia areata. Study in general: The authors scored treated patients' severity by affected scalp percentage.

Regarding treatment: oral pan-JAK inhibitor, 5-10 mg twice daily. V shed 0 bases and J shed 4 bases, with 16 bases lying between them. CDR3 length: 16 residues. Sequencing used cDNA as its template, made by extracting RNA and reverse transcribing it. Sequencing was performed with immunoSEQ multiplex PCR; in TCRdb, only in-frame clones are kept and a portion is missing. The repertoire holds some 180,000 clones, 40% to 55% seen once, with roughly a tenth in the top ten. V usage is TRBV23-1 and J usage is TRBJ2-7; D assignment may be TRBD1 or TRBD2 (5 bases each). TRBV23-1 is reported as an ORF; its role is uncertain. This specimen was CD8+ T cells sorted from blood, taken between weeks 51 and 54, from a patient treated with tofacitinib. The receptor was isolated from a human donor with alopecia areata. CDR3 amino acids: CASSQSRAGRRYEQYF. CDR3 DNA sequence: TGCGCCAGCAGTCAATCTAGGGCAGGGAGACGGTACGAGCAGTACTTC.